This T cell receptor (beta chain) emerged from a study of shared clonotypes between healthy human individuals. Broader study findings: What rarefaction showed was incomplete sorted-subset sequencing despite large depth.

The CDR3 is made up of 14 amino acids. Trimming removed 4 bases from V and 3 bases from J, with 10 bases in between. In germline, CDR1 is SNHLY, CDR2 FYNNEI. As for this clone: Its matching antigen is unknown.

TCRdb keeps only in-frame clones here, not all; method: immunoSEQ multiplex PCR. The table has 2.5 million or so clones, 90% to 95% seen once. The sequence was obtained from a man aged 18 to 30 in good health. The chain joins TRBV2 to TRBJ2-1; D is unclear. Sequences were obtained from naive CD4+ T cells sorted from blood. Subset: CD45RA+ positively selected. The CDR3 DNA reads as TGTGCCAGCAGTGCTACAGCTTTCTACAATGAGCAGTTCTTC. Its translation: CASSATAFYNEQFF.